The 25 T cell receptor beta chains presented below share a single source sample, sequenced in a study of T cell responses to AZD1222 COVID-19 vaccine. Sequencing was performed with immunoSEQ multiplex PCR; in TCRdb, only in-frame clones are kept and a portion is missing. The sample lists about 81,000 clones; over 80% were seen once. Source: peripheral blood, taken 28 days after the second AZD1222 dose. The origin of the receptors is an adult who received the AZD1222 COVID-19 vaccine.

The rearrangement joins TRBV12-3 or TRBV12-4 to TRBJ2-7; D gene uncertain. V was trimmed by 6 bases and J by 4 bases, leaving 13 bases between them. The CDR3 is 13 amino acids. The CDR3 is CASSLRGIYEQYF. For the CDR3, the DNA is TGTGCCAGCAGCCTGAGAGGTATTTACGAGCAGTACTTC.

The rearrangement joins TRBV5-1 to TRBJ2-7; D gene unclear. CDR1 SGHRS and CDR2 YFSETQ come from the germline V gene. V was shortened by 1 base and J by 0 bases, with 8 bases between the two germline ends. CDR3 length: 14 residues. DNA of the CDR3: TGCGCCAGCAGCTTGTTCTGGGGCTCCTACGAGCAGTACTTC. Translation gives CASSLFWGSYEQYF.

The chain employs TRBV7-9 and TRBJ1-4; D is unresolved. With 5 bases removed from V and 7 bases from J, the gap between germline ends came to 14 bases. Germline V CDR1 and CDR2: SEHNR, FQNEAQ (reference sequence). CDR3 length: 14 amino acids. The CDR3 region has the DNA TGTGCCAGCAGCAAGGACGCCCTTGGTGAAAAACTGTTTTTT. It translates to CASSKDALGEKLFF.

The gene calls are TRBV5-1 and TRBJ1-4, with TRBD1 identical over 9 bases. The V gene end was trimmed by 5 bases and the J gene end by 8 bases; junction bases not matched to a gene: 16. CDR1 and CDR2 from the germline V gene are SGHRS and YFSETQ. This CDR3 contains 17 residues. The CDR3 reads CASRQGTGSGGREKLFF. CDR3 nucleotides: TGCGCCAGCAGACAAGGGACAGGGAGTGGAGGACGGGAAAAACTGTTTTTT.

The chain has TRBV6-5 and TRBJ2-1; 8 bases line up with TRBD2. There are 15 residues in the CDR3. The trim removed 2 bases at V and 8 bases at J, leaving 8 bases unmatched. From germline, CDR1 is MNHEY and CDR2 SVGAGI. CDR3 loop: CASSYTGGTIDEQFF. CDR3 nucleotide sequence: TGTGCCAGCAGTTACACGGGGGGGACTATCGATGAGCAGTTCTTC.

This chain connects TRBV5-4 to TRBJ2-5, with a possible D match to TRBD1 (5 bases). V lost 6 bases and J lost 1, with 22 bases in between. Germline CDR1 and CDR2: SGHNT and YYREEE (reference sequence). CDR3 length equals 17 residues. Written as DNA, the CDR3 is TGTGCCAGCACCACCTCCGTGGGCCCTAGGGGCCAAGAGACCCAGTACTTC. Protein sequence: CASTTSVGPRGQETQYF.

V is TRBV1 and J is TRBJ2-2; no check of the table's D call, TRBD2, against the DNA was made. TRBV1 represents a pseudogene. The CDR3 sequence is 17 residues long. CDR3 nucleotide sequence: TGCACCAGCAGCCAAGATGGGCGGGAGGGCCACTCCGGGGAGCTGTTTTTT. Its translation is CTSSQDGREGHSGELFF.

J is TRBJ2-3 and V is TRBV18; 11 positions match TRBD2. This CDR3 is built from 16 residues. Germline lookup yields CDR1 KGHSH and CDR2 LQKENI. V gave up 6 bases and J gave up 0 bases; unmatched junction bases: 5. The CDR3 sequence: CASSPSGGRSTDTQYF. CDR3 DNA sequence: TGTGCCAGCTCCCCTAGCGGGGGGCGCAGCACAGATACGCAGTATTTT.

The chain joins TRBV11-2 to TRBJ2-2, with D possibly TRBD2 on 6 matching bases. CDR1 is SGHAT and CDR2 is FQNNGV in the germline V gene. The CDR3 spans 14 residues. V was pared by 5 bases and J by 6 bases, with 13 bases between. In DNA form, the CDR3 reads TGTGCCAGCAGCCCCAGGGAGGACGCCGGGGAGCTGTTTTTT. Amino acid sequence: CASSPREDAGELFF.

The chain uses TRBV25-1 and TRBJ1-2; 9 bases align to TRBD1. V was clipped by 5 bases and J by 7 bases; unmatched bases: 5. Looked up from germline, CDR1 is MGHDK and CDR2 is SYGVNS. The CDR3 contains 13 residues. The CDR3 loop reads CASSLQGAVGYTF. DNA of the CDR3: TGTGCCAGCAGTCTACAGGGGGCGGTTGGCTACACCTTC.

The DNA for the CDR3 is TGCGCCAGCAGTAAGGCTCCAAGAGGGGGCTACACCTTC. Protein sequence: CASSKAPRGGYTF. The rearrangement joins TRBV10-2 to TRBJ1-2; D gene uncertain. V lost 5 bases to trimming and J lost 8 bases, with 15 bases between them. Germline values: CDR1 WSHSY, CDR2 SAAADI. The CDR3 runs to 13 residues.

V is TRBV7-3 and J is TRBJ2-1; D remains unclear. This CDR3 is 15 amino acids long. Between the trimmed V and J ends, which lost 4 bases and 2 bases, there was a span of 12 bases. The germline gives CDR1 SGHTA, CDR2 FQGTGA. CDR3 nucleotides: TGTGCCAGCAGCTCAATATTTTCCCCCTACAATGAGCAGTTCTTC. As protein: CASSSIFSPYNEQFF.

V gene TRBV4-2 combines with J gene TRBJ1-3; 8 bases agree with TRBD1. This CDR3 comprises 16 residues. Trimming took 1 base from V and 0 from J; bases not matched to a gene: 2. The germline V gene encodes CDR1 LGHNA and CDR2 YNFKEQ. The CDR3 DNA reads TGTGCCAGCAGCCAAGCCGGGACAGGCTCTGGAAACACCATATATTTT. Encoded protein: CASSQAGTGSGNTIYF.

V is TRBV28 and J is TRBJ1-2; 11 nucleotides align to TRBD1. The junction had 8 bases not matched to a gene; V was cut back by 5 bases and J by 6 bases. This CDR3 is 15 amino acids long. CDR1 and CDR2 from the germline V gene are MDHEN and SYDVKM. CDR3 residues: CASSEWTGGSDGYTF. DNA of the CDR3: TGTGCCAGCAGTGAGTGGACAGGGGGCAGCGATGGCTACACCTTC.

The V and J genes are TRBV27 and TRBJ1-1; D is undetermined. This CDR3 comprises 13 residues. V shed 3 bases and J shed 4 bases, with 9 bases lying between them. Germline CDR1 reads MNHEY; CDR2 reads SMNVEV (reference sequence). The CDR3 bases are TGTGCCAGCAGTTTTTACGGTGGCACTGAAGCTTTCTTT. It encodes CASSFYGGTEAFF.

The chain carries TRBV27 and TRBJ1-1; no reliable D call. V gave up 2 bases and J gave up 4 bases, with 11 bases separating them. The CDR3 contains 14 residues. CDR1 is MNHEY and CDR2 is SMNVEV in the germline V gene (reference sequence). The CDR3 protein is CASSLLGSGTEAFF. The CDR3 DNA sequence: TGTGCCAGCAGTTTACTAGGGTCGGGCACTGAAGCTTTCTTT.

This clone is a singleton in its sample. The chain combines TRBV3-1 (or the pseudogene TRBV3-2) with TRBJ2-1, with 9 bases aligning to TRBD2. This CDR3 is built from 18 residues. The germline gives CDR1 LGHDT, CDR2 YNNKEL (reference sequence). The V and J ends lost 0 bases and 5 bases, in that order; junction bases with no gene match: 11. The DNA for the CDR3 is TGTGCCAGCAGCCAAGATTACCTTGGCCGGACTAGCGACAATGAGCAGTTCTTC. The encoded protein is CASSQDYLGRTSDNEQFF.

V usage is TRBV14 and J usage is TRBJ1-6; D is perhaps TRBD1 (6 bases). This CDR3 spans 17 amino acids. V lost 5 bases and J 3 bases, leaving 17 bases between the germline ends. Germline V lookup: CDR1 SGHDN, CDR2 FVKESK. CDR3 in amino acids: CASSSGAPRRYNSPLHF. CDR3 sequence (DNA): TGTGCCAGCAGCTCAGGGGCCCCACGTCGCTATAATTCACCCCTCCACTTT.

V usage is TRBV3-1 (or the pseudogene TRBV3-2) and J usage is TRBJ1-2; D remains ambiguous. The CDR3 runs 16 residues. Germline CDR1 LGHDT, CDR2 YNNKEL (reference sequence). Deletions cut 3 bases from V and 2 bases from J, with 16 bases between. The CDR3, as DNA: TGTGCCAGCAGCCACCTTGAGAAAGGCATCAACTATGGCTACACCTTC. It is translated as CASSHLEKGINYGYTF.

This chain joins TRBV7-3 and TRBJ1-6; perhaps TRBD1 as D (5 bases). The CDR3 consists of 16 residues. V lost 5 bases and J 7 bases, leaving 18 bases between the germline ends. CDR1 is SGHTA, CDR2 FQGTGA, per germline. The CDR3 nucleotides are TGTGCCAGCAGCCTATCCGGGACTGCAGGAAATTCACCCCTCCACTTT. The encoded protein is CASSLSGTAGNSPLHF.

This clone occurred a few times. This sequence joins TRBV2 and TRBJ1-1, with a tentative D call TRBD1 (6 bases). The length of the CDR3 is 11 residues. The germline CDR1 and CDR2 sequences are SNHLY and FYNNEI. The V end lost 11 bases, the J end lost 4 bases, and 11 bases lay between the germline ends. The CDR3 DNA reads TGTGCCGTTAAGGGGGGCACTGAAGCTTTCTTT. Protein: CAVKGGTEAFF.

The chain is built from TRBV19 and TRBJ1-1; the D is unclear. This CDR3 region has 14 residues. Germline V gene sequence: CDR1 LNHDA, CDR2 SQIVND (reference sequence). Trimming left V 3 bases short and J 6 bases short, with 14 bases between. CDR3: CASSIVLGYAEAFF. The CDR3, as DNA: TGTGCCAGTAGTATCGTTTTGGGGTACGCTGAAGCTTTCTTT.

The chain carries TRBV25-1 and TRBJ2-1, with D perhaps TRBD2 (6 bases). V lost 4 bases, J lost 0 bases, and 10 bases lay in between. This CDR3 spans 15 amino acids. CDR1 and CDR2 from the germline V gene are MGHDK and SYGVNS. The CDR3 sequence is CASSGGLGSYNEQFF. The CDR3 DNA reads as TGTGCCAGCAGTGGGGGACTCGGCTCCTACAATGAGCAGTTCTTC.

The chain couples TRBV10-2 to TRBJ1-1; no firm D call. V shed 6 bases and J shed 10 bases, with 12 bases lying between them. CDR1 is WSHSY and CDR2 is SAAADI in the germline V gene. The CDR3 consists of 11 residues. CDR3 residues: CASRRGVLAFF. CDR3 sequence (DNA): TGCGCCAGCAGACGCGGGGTATTAGCTTTCTTT.

The chain couples TRBV5-4 to TRBJ1-3; D may be TRBD1 (5 bases). V was clipped by 1 base and J by 4 bases, with 9 bases between them. CDR1 and CDR2 (germline): SGHNT, YYREEE (reference sequence). The CDR3 is 14 residues long. The CDR3 is CASSLRQGGNTIYF. CDR3 DNA: TGTGCCAGCAGCTTGAGGCAGGGCGGAAACACCATATATTTT.